This is a list of T cell receptor beta chains from one sample in a study of T cell repertoires in cytomegalovirus infection. These receptors lack a known antigen. Each CDR3 protein gets one entry after TCRdb re-called the reads with MiXCR. The table has approximately 590,000 distinct CDR3 sequences, about 40% seen once; the top ten hold about half. The sequencing used cultured PBMCs, collected from culture after CMV antigen stimulation. The receptors derive from a human donor in good health (CMV status not recorded). Some clones in this sample may be carry-over from other donors' samples. Both conserved end residues are part of each CDR3. A D gene is named only where the DNA matches it firmly. The size entry is marked missing in some rows and otherwise reads once, few, many or a size class.

V gene,J gene,CDR3 length,clone size,D gene,CDR3 protein,CDR3 DNA
TRBV6-6,TRBJ1-5,16,-,-,CASSLLSFHSNQPQHF,TGTGCCAGCAGTTTACTTTCGTTCCATAGCAATCAGCCCCAGCATTTT
TRBV7-2,TRBJ1-5,12,-,-,CASSEYDQPQHF,TGTGCCAGCAGCGAGTACGATCAGCCCCAGCATTTT
TRBV7-6,TRBJ2-2,13,many,-,CASTGSNTGELFF,TGTGCCAGCACCGGCTCGAACACCGGGGAGCTGTTTTTT
TRBV7-2,TRBJ2-5,16,few,TRBD2,CASSLASGAGGETQYF,TGTGCCAGCAGCTTGGCTAGCGGAGCTGGGGGAGAGACCCAGTACTTC
TRBV4-1,TRBJ2-4,18,-,TRBD2,CASSHGRVAGVAKNIQYF,TGCGCCAGCAGCCACGGACGGGTTGCGGGGGTAGCCAAAAACATTCAGTACTTC
TRBV7-2,TRBJ2-1,15,-,-,CASSLGRGGGNEQFF,TGTGCCAGCAGCTTAGGTAGGGGAGGAGGCAATGAGCAGTTCTTC
TRBV7-6,TRBJ2-3,13,many,-,CASSSADGGTQYF,TGTGCCAGCAGCTCCGCCGACGGAGGTACGCAGTATTTT
TRBV29-1,TRBJ2-1,12,-,-,CSVVYSYNEQFF,TGCAGCGTTGTATACTCCTACAATGAGCAGTTCTTC
TRBV20-1,TRBJ2-3,16,-,TRBD2,CSARLAGGPGTDTQYF,TGCAGTGCTAGACTAGCGGGAGGGCCTGGCACAGATACGCAGTATTTT
TRBV6-6,TRBJ2-3,14,many,-,CASRQSRSTDTQYF,TGTGCCAGCAGACAATCCAGGAGCACAGATACGCAGTATTTT
TRBV7-2,TRBJ2-5,15,many,TRBD2,CASSLASGTQETQYF,TGTGCCAGCAGCCTAGCGAGCGGGACTCAAGAGACCCAGTACTTC
TRBV12-3/TRBV12-4,TRBJ2-5,13,few,TRBD1,CASRSTGLETQYF,TGTGCCAGCAGATCGACAGGGCTAGAGACCCAGTACTTC
TRBV6-1,TRBJ2-3,13,-,-,CASSEHQGDTQYF,TGTGCCAGCAGTGAGCATCAGGGAGATACGCAGTATTTT
TRBV7-8,TRBJ1-4,15,few,-,CASSPQPMGNEKLFF,TGTGCCAGCAGCCCACAGCCGATGGGTAATGAAAAACTGTTTTTT
TRBV5-6,TRBJ2-1,13,-,TRBD1,CASSEGRGREQFF,TGTGCCAGCAGCGAGGGCAGGGGGCGCGAGCAGTTCTTC
TRBV7-9,TRBJ2-7,12,-,TRBD1,CASSTRTGGGFF,TGTGCCAGCAGCACGCGGACAGGGGGGGGGTTTTTC
TRBV7-6,TRBJ2-7,16,-,TRBD1,CASSGQGTIRDYEQYF,TGTGCCAGCAGTGGACAGGGGACCATACGAGACTACGAGCAGTACTTC
TRBV14,TRBJ2-7,12,-,-,CASSPDTPEQYF,TGTGCCAGCAGCCCAGACACACCCGAGCAGTACTTC
TRBV5-6,TRBJ2-4,14,-,-,CASSLGGPGDIQYF,TGTGCCAGCAGCTTGGGAGGGCCTGGGGACATTCAGTACTTC
TRBV19,TRBJ1-6,16,-,-,CASTPVPGRSNSPLHF,TGTGCCAGTACCCCCGTGCCGGGACGGAGTAATTCACCCCTCCACTTT
TRBV6-6,TRBJ1-5,14,-,TRBD1,CASRPGQVDQPQHF,TGTGCCAGCAGACCGGGACAGGTGGATCAGCCCCAGCATTTT
TRBV6-2/TRBV6-3,TRBJ2-3,15,-,-,CASSPRDESTDTQYF,TGTGCCAGCAGCCCCAGGGACGAGTCCACAGATACGCAGTATTTT
TRBV2,TRBJ2-3,15,-,-,CASYDALGGTDTQYF,TGTGCCAGCTATGACGCTTTAGGGGGCACAGATACGCAGTATTTT
TRBV7-2,TRBJ2-4,14,-,-,CASSLGGVKNIQYF,TGTGCCAGCAGCTTAGGAGGGGTCAAAAACATTCAGTACTTC
TRBV7-2,TRBJ2-1,15,few,TRBD2,CASRGGLAGNNEQFF,TGTGCCAGCAGGGGGGGACTAGCGGGAAACAATGAGCAGTTCTTC
TRBV12-3/TRBV12-4,TRBJ1-3,17,-,TRBD1,CASNSGTGALSGNTIYF,TGTGCCAGCAATTCCGGGACAGGGGCACTCTCTGGAAACACCATATATTTT
TRBV7-2,TRBJ2-7,15,few,TRBD2,CASSSRGGSGGEQYF,TGTGCCAGCAGCTCCCGGGGGGGCTCGGGGGGCGAGCAGTACTTC
TRBV12-3/TRBV12-4,TRBJ2-3,14,once,-,CASTHRVDTDTQYF,TGTGCCAGCACCCATCGAGTGGACACAGATACGCAGTATTTT
TRBV28,TRBJ2-3,15,-,TRBD2,CASSPSGGVSDTQYF,TGTGCCAGCAGTCCGAGCGGGGGGGTATCAGATACGCAGTATTTT
TRBV7-2,TRBJ2-2,14,few,-,CASSFGRLTGELFF,TGTGCCAGCAGCTTTGGAAGGCTCACCGGGGAGCTGTTTTTT
TRBV7-8,TRBJ2-3,15,-,TRBD2,CASCPGLRRTDTQYF,TGTGCCAGTTGCCCGGGACTAAGGCGCACAGATACGCAGTATTTT
TRBV7-6,TRBJ1-1,15,-,-,CASSLGSGIDTEAFF,TGTGCCAGCAGCTTAGGTTCAGGGATTGACACTGAAGCTTTCTTT
TRBV27,TRBJ2-2,14,-,TRBD2,CASSGSGGAGELFF,TGTGCCAGCAGTGGATCGGGGGGAGCCGGGGAGCTGTTTTTT
TRBV11-2,TRBJ2-7,13,-,-,CASSIQVTYEQYF,TGTGCCAGCAGCATACAGGTTACCTACGAGCAGTACTTC
TRBV6-1,TRBJ1-1,18,-,TRBD1,CASNTFPGQGVRWAEAFF,TGTGCCAGCAATACTTTCCCGGGACAGGGCGTACGGTGGGCTGAAGCTTTCTTT
TRBV27,TRBJ2-1,15,-,-,CASSSRARRDNEQFF,TGTGCCAGCAGTTCCCGGGCGCGACGAGACAATGAGCAGTTCTTC
TRBV6-2/TRBV6-3,TRBJ2-2,14,-,TRBD2,CASASGSWTGELFF,TGTGCCAGCGCTAGCGGGAGTTGGACCGGGGAGCTGTTTTTT